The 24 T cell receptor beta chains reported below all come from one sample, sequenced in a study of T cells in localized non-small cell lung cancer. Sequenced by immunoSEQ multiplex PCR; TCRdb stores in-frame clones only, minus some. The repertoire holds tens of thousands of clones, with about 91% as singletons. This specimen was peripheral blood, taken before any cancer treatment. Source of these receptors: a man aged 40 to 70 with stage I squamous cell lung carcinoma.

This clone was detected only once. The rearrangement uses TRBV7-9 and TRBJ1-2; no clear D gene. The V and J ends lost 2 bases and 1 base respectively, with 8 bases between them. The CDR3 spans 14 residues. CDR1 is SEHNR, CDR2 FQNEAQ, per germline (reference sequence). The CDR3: CASSLLVDNYGYTF. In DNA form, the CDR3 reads TGTGCCAGCAGCTTACTGGTGGATAACTATGGCTACACCTTC.

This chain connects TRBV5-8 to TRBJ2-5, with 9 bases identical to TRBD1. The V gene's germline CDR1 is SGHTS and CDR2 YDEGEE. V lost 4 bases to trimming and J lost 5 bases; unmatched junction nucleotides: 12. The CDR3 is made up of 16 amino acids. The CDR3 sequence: CASSPGQGKSGETQYF. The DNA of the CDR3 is TGTGCCAGCAGCCCTGGACAGGGGAAATCGGGGGAGACCCAGTACTTC.

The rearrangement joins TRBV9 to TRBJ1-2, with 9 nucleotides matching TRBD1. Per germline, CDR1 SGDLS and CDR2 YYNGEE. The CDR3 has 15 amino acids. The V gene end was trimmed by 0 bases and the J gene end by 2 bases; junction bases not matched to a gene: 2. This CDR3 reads CASSVVTGGNYGYTF. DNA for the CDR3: TGTGCCAGCAGCGTAGTGACAGGGGGGAACTATGGCTACACCTTC.

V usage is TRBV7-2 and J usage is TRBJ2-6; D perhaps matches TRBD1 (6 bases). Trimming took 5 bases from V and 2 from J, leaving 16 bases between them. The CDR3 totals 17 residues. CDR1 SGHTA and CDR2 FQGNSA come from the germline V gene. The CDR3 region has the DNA TGTGCCAGCAGCAAGGACAGAGTTTCAACTGGGGCCAACGTCCTGACTTTC. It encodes CASSKDRVSTGANVLTF.

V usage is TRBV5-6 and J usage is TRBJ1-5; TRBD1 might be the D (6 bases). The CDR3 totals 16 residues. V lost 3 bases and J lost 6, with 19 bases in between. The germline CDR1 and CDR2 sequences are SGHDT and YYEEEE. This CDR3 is CASSWGGYGVSQPQHF. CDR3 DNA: TGTGCCAGCAGCTGGGGGGGCTACGGGGTCAGTCAGCCCCAGCATTTT.

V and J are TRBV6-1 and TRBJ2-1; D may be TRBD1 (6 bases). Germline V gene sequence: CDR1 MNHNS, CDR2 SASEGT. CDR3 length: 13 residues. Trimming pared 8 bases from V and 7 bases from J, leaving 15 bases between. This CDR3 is CASQVVGGNEQFF. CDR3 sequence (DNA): TGTGCCAGCCAGGTTGTAGGGGGTAATGAGCAGTTCTTC.

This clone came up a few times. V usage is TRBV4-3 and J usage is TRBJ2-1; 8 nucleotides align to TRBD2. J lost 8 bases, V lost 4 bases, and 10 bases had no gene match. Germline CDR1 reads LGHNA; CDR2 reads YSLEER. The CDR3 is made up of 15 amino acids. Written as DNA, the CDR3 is TGCGCCAGCAGCCTGCAGCGGGGGCGAAGCGATGAGCAGTTCTTC. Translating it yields CASSLQRGRSDEQFF.

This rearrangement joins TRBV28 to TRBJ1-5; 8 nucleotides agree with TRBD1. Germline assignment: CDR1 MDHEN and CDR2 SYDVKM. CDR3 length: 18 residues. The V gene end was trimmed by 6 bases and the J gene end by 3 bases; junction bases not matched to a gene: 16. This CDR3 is CASSTDRGTQTYNQPQHF. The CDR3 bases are TGTGCCAGCAGCACTGACAGGGGAACCCAAACATACAATCAGCCCCAGCATTTT.

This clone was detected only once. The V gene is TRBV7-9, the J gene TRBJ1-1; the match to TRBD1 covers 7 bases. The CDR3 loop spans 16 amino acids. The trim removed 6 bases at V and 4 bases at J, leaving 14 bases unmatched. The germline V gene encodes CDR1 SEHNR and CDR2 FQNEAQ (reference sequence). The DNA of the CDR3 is TGTGCCAGCAGTCGGGACAGTATCCCTTATGGCACTGAAGCTTTCTTT. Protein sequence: CASSRDSIPYGTEAFF.

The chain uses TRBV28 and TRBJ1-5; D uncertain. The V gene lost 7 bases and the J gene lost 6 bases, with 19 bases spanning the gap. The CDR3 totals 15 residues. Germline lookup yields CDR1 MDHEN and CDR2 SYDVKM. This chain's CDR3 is CASTPQAGTIQPQHF. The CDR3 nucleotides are TGTGCCAGCACTCCTCAGGCGGGTACCATTCAGCCCCAGCATTTT.

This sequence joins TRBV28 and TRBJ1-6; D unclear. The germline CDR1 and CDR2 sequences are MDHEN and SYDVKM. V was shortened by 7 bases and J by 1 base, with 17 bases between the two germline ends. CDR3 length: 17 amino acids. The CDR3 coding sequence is TGTGCCAGCACCGATCCGGGCCCGGAGTCCTATAATTCACCCCTCCACTTT. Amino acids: CASTDPGPESYNSPLHF.

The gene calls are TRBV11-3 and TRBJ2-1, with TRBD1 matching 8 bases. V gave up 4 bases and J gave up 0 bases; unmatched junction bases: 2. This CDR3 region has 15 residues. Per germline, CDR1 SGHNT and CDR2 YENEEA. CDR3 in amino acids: CASSSGTGSYNEQFF. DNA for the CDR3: TGTGCCAGCAGCTCTGGGACAGGCTCCTACAATGAGCAGTTCTTC. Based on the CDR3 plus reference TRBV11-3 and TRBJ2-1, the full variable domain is EAGVVQSPRYKIIEKKQPVAFWCNPISGHNTLYWYLQNLGQGPELLIRYENEEAVDDSQLPKDRFSAERLKGVDSTLKIQPAELGDSAVYLCASSSGTGSYNEQFFGPGTRLTVL.

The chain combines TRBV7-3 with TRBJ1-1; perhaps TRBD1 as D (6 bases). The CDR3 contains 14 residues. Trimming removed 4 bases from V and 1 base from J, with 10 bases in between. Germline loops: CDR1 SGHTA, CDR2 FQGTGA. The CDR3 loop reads CASSSGQPNTEAFF. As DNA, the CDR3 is TGTGCCAGCAGCTCGGGACAACCGAACACTGAAGCTTTCTTT.

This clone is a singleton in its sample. CDR3 sequence: CAIRDAPGTQYF. The CDR3 bases are TGTGCCATCAGGGACGCCCCCGGTACGCAGTATTTT. This chain connects TRBV10-3 to TRBJ2-3; D ambiguous. V was clipped by 6 bases and J by 8 bases, with 12 bases between them. There are 12 residues in the CDR3. The V gene's germline CDR1 is ENHRY and CDR2 SYGVKD.

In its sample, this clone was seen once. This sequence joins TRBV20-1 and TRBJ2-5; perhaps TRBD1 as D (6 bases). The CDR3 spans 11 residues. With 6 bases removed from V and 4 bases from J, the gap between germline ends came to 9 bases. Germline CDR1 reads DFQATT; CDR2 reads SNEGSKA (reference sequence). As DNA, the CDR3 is TGCAGTGCGTTAGGGGGAGAGACCCAGTACTTC. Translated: CSALGGETQYF.

The CDR3: CASSMSDKPYQPQHF. The CDR3 DNA reads as TGTGCCAGTAGTATGTCCGACAAACCTTATCAGCCCCAGCATTTT. V usage is TRBV19 and J usage is TRBJ1-5; no clear D. The CDR3 runs to 15 residues. The germline V and J ends were trimmed by 3 bases and 5 bases, with 14 bases remaining between them. CDR1 LNHDA and CDR2 SQIVND come from the germline V gene (reference sequence).

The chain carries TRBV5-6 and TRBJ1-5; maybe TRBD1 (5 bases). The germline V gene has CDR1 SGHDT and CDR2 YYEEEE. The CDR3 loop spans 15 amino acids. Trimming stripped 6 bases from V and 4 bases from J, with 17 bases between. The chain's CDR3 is CASTVRDVENQPQHF. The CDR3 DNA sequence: TGTGCCAGCACTGTTAGGGACGTTGAGAATCAGCCCCAGCATTTT. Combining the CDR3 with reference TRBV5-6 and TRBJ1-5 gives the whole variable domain DAGVTQSPTHLIKTRGQQVTLRCSPKSGHDTVSWYQQALGQGPQFIFQYYEEEERQRGNFPDRFSGHQFPNYSSELNVNALLLGDSALYLCASTVRDVENQPQHFGDGTRLSIL.

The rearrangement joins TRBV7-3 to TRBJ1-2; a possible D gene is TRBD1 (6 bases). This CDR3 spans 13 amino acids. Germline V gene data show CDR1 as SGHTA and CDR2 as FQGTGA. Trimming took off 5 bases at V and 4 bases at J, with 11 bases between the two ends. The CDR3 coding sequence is TGTGCCAGCAGCCCCGGGACAAGCTATGGCTACACCTTC. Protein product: CASSPGTSYGYTF.

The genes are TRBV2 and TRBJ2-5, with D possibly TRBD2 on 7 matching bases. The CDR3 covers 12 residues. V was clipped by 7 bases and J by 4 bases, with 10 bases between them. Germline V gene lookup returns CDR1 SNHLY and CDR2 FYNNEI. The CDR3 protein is CASTGGGETQYF. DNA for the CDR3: TGTGCCAGCACGGGGGGCGGAGAGACCCAGTACTTC.

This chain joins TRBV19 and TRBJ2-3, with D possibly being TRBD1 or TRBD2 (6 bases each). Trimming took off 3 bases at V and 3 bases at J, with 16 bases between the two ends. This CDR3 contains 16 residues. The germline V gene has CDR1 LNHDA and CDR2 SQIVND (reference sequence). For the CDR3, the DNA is TGTGCCAGTAGTATTCCCCCAACGGGGGCGACAGATACGCAGTATTTT. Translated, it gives CASSIPPTGATDTQYF. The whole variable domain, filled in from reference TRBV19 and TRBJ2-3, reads DGGITQSPKYLFRKEGQNVTLSCEQNLNHDAMYWYRQDPGQGLRLIYYSQIVNDFQKGDIAEGYSVSREKKESFPLTVTSAQKNPTAFYLCASSIPPTGATDTQYFGPGTRLTVL.

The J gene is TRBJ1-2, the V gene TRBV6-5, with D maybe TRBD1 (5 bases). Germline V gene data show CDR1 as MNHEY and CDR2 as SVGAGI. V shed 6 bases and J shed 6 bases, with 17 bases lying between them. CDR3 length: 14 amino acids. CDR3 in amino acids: CASSRGGGVDGYTF. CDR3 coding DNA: TGTGCCAGCAGCCGGGGTGGGGGGGTTGATGGCTACACCTTC.

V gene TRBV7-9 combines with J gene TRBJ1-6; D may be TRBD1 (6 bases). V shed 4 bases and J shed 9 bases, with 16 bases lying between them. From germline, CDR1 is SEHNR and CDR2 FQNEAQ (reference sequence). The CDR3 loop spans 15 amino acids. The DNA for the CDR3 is TGTGCCAGCAGCTCCAGCGGGGGCATAACTTCACCCCTCCACTTT. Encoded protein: CASSSSGGITSPLHF.

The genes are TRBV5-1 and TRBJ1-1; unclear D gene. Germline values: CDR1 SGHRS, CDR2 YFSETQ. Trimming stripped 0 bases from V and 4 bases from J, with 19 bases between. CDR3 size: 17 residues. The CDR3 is CASSLASWTLGTTEAFF. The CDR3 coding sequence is TGCGCCAGCAGCTTGGCCAGTTGGACTCTGGGTACCACTGAAGCTTTCTTT.

For the CDR3, the DNA is TGTGCCAGCAGTTATGAGCGAGGGAAAGAAGCTTTCTTT. Amino acids: CASSYERGKEAFF. The V and J genes are TRBV6-5 and TRBJ1-1; D call uncertain. The V end lost 3 bases, the J end lost 8 bases, and 13 bases lay between the germline ends. Looked up from germline, CDR1 is MNHEY and CDR2 is SVGAGI. This CDR3 is 13 amino acids long.